This T cell receptor beta chain stems from a study of blood T cells in healthy people across ages. Study findings and constraints: Considered underestimates were the diversity estimates obtained from one million T cells. Higher diversity and more naive CD4+ cells were features of long-lived donors, compared to aged donors. It was found that TCR beta diversity correlated strongly with the percentage of naive T cells.

A sample-barcoded 5' primer and a J-beta primer mix were used in a second PCR of roughly 7 to 11 cycles. Tags on each cDNA molecule came from a template-switch adaptor with 12 random nucleotides. Each CDR3 protein gets one entry after TCRdb re-called the 5' RACE reads with MiXCR. The table lists hundreds of thousands of distinct CDR3 sequences, around half of them singletons, with 25% to 35% in the top ten. V lost 5 bases, J lost 0 bases, and 9 bases stayed unmatched. The germline V gene has CDR1 LGHNA and CDR2 YNFKEQ. The CDR3 totals 16 residues. This clonotype was counted at least ten times. Its antigen remains unknown.

This chain connects TRBV4-2 to TRBJ2-5; 7 nucleotides match TRBD1. The TCR sequence derives from a woman between 55 and 75 years old in good health. Material for sequencing was blood. The CDR3 region is CASSITRDSYQETQYF. CDR3 nucleotide sequence: TGTGCCAGCAGCATCACCCGGGACAGCTACCAAGAGACCCAGTACTTC.